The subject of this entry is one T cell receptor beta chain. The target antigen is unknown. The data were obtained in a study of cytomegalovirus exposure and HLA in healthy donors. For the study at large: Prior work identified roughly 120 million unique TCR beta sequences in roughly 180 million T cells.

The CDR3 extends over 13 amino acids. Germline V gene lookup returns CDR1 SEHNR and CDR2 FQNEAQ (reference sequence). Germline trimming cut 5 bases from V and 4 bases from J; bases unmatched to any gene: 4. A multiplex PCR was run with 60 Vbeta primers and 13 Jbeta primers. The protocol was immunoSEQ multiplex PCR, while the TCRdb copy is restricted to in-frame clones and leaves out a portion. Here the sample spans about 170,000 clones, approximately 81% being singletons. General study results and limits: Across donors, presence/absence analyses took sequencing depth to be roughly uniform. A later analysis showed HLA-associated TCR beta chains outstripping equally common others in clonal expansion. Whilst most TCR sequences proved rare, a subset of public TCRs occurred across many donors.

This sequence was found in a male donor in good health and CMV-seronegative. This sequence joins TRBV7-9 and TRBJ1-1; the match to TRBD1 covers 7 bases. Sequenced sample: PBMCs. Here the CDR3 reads CASSQTGITEAFF. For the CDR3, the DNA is TGTGCCAGCAGCCAGACAGGGATCACTGAAGCTTTCTTT.